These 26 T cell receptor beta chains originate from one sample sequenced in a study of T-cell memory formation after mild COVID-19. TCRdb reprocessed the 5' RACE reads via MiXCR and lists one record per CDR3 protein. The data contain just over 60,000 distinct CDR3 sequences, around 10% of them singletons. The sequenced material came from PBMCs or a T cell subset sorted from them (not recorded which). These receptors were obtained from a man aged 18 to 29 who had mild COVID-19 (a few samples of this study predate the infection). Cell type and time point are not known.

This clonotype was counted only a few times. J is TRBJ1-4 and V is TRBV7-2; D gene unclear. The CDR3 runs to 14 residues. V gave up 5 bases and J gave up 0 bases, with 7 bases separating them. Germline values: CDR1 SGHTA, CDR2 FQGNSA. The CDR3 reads CASSVQPTNEKLFF. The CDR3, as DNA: TGTGCCAGCAGCGTACAGCCAACTAATGAAAAACTGTTTTTT.

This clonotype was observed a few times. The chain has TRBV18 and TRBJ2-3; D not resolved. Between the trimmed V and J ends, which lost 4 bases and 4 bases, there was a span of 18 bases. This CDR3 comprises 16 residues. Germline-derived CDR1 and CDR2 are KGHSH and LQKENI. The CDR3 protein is CASSLTRSAVADTQYF. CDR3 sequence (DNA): TGTGCCAGCTCACTCACGCGGAGTGCGGTGGCAGATACGCAGTATTTT.

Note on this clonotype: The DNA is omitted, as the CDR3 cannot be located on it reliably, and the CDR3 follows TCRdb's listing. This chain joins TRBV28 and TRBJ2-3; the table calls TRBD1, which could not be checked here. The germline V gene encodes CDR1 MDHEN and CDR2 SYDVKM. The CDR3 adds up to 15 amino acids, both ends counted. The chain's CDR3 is CASSWGGGSTDTKYF.

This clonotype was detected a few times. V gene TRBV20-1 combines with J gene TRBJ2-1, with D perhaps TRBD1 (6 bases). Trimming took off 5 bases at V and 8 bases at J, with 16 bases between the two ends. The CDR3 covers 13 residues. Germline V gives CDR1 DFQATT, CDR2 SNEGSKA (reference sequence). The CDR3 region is CSALTNRADEQFF. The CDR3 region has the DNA TGCAGTGCTCTTACAAACAGGGCTGATGAGCAGTTCTTC.

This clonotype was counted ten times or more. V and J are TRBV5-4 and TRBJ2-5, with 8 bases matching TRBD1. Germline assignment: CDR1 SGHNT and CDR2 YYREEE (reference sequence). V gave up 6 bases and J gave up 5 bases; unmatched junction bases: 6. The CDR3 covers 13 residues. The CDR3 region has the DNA TGTGCCAGCACCTCGACAGGGGTGGAGACCCAGTACTTC. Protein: CASTSTGVETQYF.

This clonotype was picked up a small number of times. For the CDR3, the DNA is TGCAGTGCTAGAAGTGAAGGCCAAGAGACCCAGTACTTC. As protein: CSARSEGQETQYF. The chain is built from TRBV20-1 and TRBJ2-5; D remains unclear. This CDR3 has 13 amino acids. Germline V lookup: CDR1 DFQATT, CDR2 SNEGSKA (reference sequence). The ends were cut back, 2 bases at V and 1 base at J, with 8 bases in the middle.

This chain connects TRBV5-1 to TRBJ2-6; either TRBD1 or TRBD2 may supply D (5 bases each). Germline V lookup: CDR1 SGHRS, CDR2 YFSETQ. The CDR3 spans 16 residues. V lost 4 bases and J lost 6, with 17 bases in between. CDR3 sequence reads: CASSPGRRPEANVLTF. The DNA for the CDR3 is TGCGCCAGCAGCCCGGGACGGAGGCCTGAGGCCAACGTCCTGACTTTC.

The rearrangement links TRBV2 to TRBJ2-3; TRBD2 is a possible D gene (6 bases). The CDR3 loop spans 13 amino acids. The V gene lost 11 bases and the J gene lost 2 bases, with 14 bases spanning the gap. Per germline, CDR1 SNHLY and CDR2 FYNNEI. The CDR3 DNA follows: TGTGCCGGACACCGGGACTCCACAGATACGCAGTATTTT. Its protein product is CAGHRDSTDTQYF. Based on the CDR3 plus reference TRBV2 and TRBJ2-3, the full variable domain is EPEVTQTPSHQVTQMGQEVILRCVPISNHLYFYWYRQILGQKVEFLVSFYNNEISEKSEIFDDQFSVERPDGSNFTLKIRSTKLEDSAMYFCAGHRDSTDTQYFGPGTRLTVL.

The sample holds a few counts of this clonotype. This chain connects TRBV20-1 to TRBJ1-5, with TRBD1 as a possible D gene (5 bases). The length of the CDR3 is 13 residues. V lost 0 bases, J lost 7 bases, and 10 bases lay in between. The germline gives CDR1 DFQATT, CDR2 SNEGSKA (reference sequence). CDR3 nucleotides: TGCAGTGCTAGAGAGTCGGGGGACCAGCCCCAGCATTTT. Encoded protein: CSARESGDQPQHF.

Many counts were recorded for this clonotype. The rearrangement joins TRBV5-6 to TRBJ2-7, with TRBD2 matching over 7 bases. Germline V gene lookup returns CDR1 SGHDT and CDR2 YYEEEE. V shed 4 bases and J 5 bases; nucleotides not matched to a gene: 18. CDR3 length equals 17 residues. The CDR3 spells CASSGVSWEGKLHEQYV. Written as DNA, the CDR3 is TGTGCCAGCAGCGGAGTTTCGTGGGAGGGAAAGCTCCACGAGCAGTACGTC.

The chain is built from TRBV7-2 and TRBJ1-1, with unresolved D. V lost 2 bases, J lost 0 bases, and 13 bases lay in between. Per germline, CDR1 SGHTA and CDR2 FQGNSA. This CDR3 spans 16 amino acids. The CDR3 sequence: CASSLFGLGMNTEAFF. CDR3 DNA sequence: TGTGCCAGCAGCTTATTTGGGCTAGGGATGAACACTGAAGCTTTCTTT.

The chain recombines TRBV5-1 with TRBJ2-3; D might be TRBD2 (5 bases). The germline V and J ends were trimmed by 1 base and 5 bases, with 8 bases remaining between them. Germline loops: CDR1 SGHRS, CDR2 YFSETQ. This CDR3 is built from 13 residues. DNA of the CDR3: TGCGCCAGCAGCTTGCTACGGGAAGATACGCAGTATTTT. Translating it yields CASSLLREDTQYF.

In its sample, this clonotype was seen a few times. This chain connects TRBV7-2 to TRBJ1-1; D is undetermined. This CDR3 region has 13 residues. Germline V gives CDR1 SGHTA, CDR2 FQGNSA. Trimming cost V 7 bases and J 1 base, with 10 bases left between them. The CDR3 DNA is TGTGCCAGCACCAAGGAGGGGAACACTGAAGCTTTCTTT. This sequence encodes CASTKEGNTEAFF.

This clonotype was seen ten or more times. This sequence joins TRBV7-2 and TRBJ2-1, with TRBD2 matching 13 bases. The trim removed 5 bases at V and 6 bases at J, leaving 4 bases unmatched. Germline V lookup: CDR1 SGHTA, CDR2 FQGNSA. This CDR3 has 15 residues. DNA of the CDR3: TGTGCCAGCAGCCCCGGACTAGCGGGGGCCAATGAGCAGTTCTTC. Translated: CASSPGLAGANEQFF. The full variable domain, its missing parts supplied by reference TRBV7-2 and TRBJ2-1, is GAGVSQSPSNKVTEKGKDVELRCDPISGHTALYWYRQSLGQGLEFLIYFQGNSAPDKSGLPSDRFSAERTGGSVSTLTIQRTQQEDSAVYLCASSPGLAGANEQFFGPGTRLTVL.

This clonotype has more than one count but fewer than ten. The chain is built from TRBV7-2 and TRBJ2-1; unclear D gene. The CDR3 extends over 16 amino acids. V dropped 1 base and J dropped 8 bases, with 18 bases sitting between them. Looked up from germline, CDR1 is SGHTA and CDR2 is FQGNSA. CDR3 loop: CASSLGGVWASHEQFF. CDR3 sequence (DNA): TGTGCCAGCAGCTTAGGCGGAGTCTGGGCCAGCCATGAGCAGTTCTTC.

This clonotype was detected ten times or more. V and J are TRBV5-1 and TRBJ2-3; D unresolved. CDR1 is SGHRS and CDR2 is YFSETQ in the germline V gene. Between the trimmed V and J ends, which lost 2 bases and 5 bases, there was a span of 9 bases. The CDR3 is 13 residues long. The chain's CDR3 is CASSFEQKDTQYF. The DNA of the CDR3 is TGCGCCAGCAGCTTCGAGCAAAAAGATACGCAGTATTTT.

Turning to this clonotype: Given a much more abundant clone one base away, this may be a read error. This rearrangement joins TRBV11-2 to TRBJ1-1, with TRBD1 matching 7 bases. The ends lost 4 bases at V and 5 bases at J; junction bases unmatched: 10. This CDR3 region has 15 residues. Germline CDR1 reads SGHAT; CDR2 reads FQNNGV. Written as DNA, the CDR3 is TGTGCCAGCAGCTATCTATACAGGGGATTGACTGAAGCTTTCTTT. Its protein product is CASSYLYRGLTEAFF.

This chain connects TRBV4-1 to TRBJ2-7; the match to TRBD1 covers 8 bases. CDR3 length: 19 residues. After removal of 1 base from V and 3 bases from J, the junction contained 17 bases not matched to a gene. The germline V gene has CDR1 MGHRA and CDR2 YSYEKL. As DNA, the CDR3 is TGCGCCAGCAGCCAAGTCGTCCCCAAGGGACAGGACAAATTCTACGAGCAGTACGTC. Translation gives CASSQVVPKGQDKFYEQYV.

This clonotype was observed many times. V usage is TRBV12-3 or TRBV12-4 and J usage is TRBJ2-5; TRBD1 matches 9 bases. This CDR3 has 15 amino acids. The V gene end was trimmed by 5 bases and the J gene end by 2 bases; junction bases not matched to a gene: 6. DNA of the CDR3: TGTGCCAGCAGTCCCAACAGGGGGCAACAAGAGACCCAGTACTTC. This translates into CASSPNRGQQETQYF.

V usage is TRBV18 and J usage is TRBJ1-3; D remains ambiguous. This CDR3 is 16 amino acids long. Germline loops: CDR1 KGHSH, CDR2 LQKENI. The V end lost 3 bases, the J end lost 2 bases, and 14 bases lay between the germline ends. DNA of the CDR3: TGTGCCAGCTCACCGGGTAGTGGAGGCGCTGGAAACACCATATATTTT. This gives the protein CASSPGSGGAGNTIYF.

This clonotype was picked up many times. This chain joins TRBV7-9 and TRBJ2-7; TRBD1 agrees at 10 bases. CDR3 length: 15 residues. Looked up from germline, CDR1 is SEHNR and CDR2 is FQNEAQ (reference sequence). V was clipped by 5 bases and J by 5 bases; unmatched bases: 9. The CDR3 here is CASSHPGQGFHEQYF. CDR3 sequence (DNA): TGTGCCAGCAGCCATCCGGGACAGGGGTTCCACGAGCAGTACTTC.

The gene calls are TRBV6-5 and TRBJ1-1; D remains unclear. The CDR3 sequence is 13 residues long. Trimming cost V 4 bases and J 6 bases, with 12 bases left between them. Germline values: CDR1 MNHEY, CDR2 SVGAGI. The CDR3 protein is CASSFGGVAEAFF. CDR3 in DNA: TGTGCCAGCAGTTTTGGTGGGGTGGCTGAAGCTTTCTTT.

This CDR3 is CAIRGTGETQYF. DNA of the CDR3: TGTGCCATCAGGGGGACAGGAGAGACCCAGTACTTC. The V gene is TRBV10-3, the J gene TRBJ2-5; 8 bases align to TRBD1. J gave up 4 bases and V 6 bases, and 1 base lay outside the gene matches. From germline, CDR1 is ENHRY and CDR2 SYGVKD. The length of the CDR3 is 12 residues.

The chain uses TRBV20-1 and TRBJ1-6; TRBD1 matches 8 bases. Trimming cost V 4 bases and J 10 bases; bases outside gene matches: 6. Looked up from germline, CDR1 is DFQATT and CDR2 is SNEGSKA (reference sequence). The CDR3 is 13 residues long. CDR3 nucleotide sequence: TGCAGTGCTAATCAGGGGGCTCGATCACCCCTCCACTTT. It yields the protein CSANQGARSPLHF.

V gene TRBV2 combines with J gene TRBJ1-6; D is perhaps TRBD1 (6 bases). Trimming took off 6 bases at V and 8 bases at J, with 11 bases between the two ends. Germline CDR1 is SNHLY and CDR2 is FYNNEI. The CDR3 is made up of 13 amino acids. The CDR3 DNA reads TGTGCCAGCAGAGATAACAGGGATTCACCCCTCCACTTT. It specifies CASRDNRDSPLHF.

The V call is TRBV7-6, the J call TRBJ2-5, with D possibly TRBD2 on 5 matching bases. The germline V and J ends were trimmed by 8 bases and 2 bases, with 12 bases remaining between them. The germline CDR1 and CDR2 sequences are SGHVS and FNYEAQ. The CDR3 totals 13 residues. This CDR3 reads CASRPDFQETQYF. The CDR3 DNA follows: TGTGCCAGCCGACCGGACTTTCAAGAGACCCAGTACTTC.